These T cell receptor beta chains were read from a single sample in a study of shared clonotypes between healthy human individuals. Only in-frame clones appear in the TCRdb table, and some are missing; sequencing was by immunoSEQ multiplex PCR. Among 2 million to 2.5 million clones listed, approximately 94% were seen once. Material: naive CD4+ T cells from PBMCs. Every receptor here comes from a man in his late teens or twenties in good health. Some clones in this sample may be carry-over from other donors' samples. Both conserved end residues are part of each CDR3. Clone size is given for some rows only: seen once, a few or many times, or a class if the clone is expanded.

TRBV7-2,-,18,CASSLSPSGTSGYNEQFF
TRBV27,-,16,CASSLSISGDTYEQYF
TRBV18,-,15,CASSPWADSGNTIYF
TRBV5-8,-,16,CASSLVVDSGFYGYTF
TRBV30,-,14,CAWTRQGTSYEQYF
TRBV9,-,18,CASSVGLHIQSNTGELFF
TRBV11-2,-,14,CASSSFDGNYGYTF
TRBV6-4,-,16,CASSAGGEHSNQPQHF
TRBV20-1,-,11,CSARDRNEQFF
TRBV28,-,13,CASSDRGPYGYTF
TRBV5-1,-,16,CASSLNPGTGDNEQFF
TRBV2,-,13,CASSEGAGETQYF
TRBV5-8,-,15,CASRVRPNSYNEQFF
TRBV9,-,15,CASSVGLDSYNEQFF
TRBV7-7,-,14,CASSRTSGSNEQFF
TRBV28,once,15,CASSSGVWSTIGQYF
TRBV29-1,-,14,CSVEDTGSTGELFF
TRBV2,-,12,CASNYRVGEAFF
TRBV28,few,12,CASSRSTTEAFF